Here is one T cell receptor (beta chain) with its context. Its antigen is unidentified. The sample comes from a study of cytomegalovirus exposure and HLA in healthy donors. CDR3 length: 17 amino acids. After removal of 0 bases from V and 5 bases from J, the junction contained 10 bases not matched to a gene. The study's findings and limits: A later analysis showed HLA-associated TCR beta chains outstripping equally common others in clonal expansion. Most TCR beta V segments were productive about 90% or about 30% of the time in an earlier analysis.

PCR used 60 Vbeta primers and 13 Jbeta primers. Repertoires were generated with immunoSEQ multiplex PCR, while TCRdb's copy carries only in-frame clones and drops some. The top ten clones hold 1.9% of a sample with 150,000 to 250,000 clones, roughly 79% of them seen once. This receptor was taken from a young man in good health and CMV-seronegative. Material: PBMCs. The V gene is TRBV23-1, the J gene TRBJ2-1; 7 nucleotides align to TRBD1. TRBV23-1 is noted as an ORF with a role that remains uncertain. CDR3 in DNA: TGCGCCAGCAGTCAATCCCACAGGGGTATCCTACACAATGAGCAGTTCTTC. Translation: CASSQSHRGILHNEQFF.